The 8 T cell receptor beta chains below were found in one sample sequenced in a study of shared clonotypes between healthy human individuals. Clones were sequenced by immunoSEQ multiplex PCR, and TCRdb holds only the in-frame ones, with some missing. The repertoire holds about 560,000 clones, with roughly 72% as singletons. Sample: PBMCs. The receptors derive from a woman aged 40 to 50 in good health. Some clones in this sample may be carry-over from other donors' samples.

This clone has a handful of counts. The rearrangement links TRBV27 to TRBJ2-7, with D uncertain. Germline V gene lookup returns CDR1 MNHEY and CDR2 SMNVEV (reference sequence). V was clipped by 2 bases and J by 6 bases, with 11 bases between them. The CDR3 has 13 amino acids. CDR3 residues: CASSLVDHGEQYF. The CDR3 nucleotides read TGTGCCAGCAGTTTAGTGGACCACGGCGAGCAGTACTTC.

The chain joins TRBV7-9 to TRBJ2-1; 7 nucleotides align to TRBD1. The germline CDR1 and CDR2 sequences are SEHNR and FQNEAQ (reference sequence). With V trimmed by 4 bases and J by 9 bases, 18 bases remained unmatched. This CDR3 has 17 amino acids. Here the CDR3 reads CASSSTTGPSVWGEQFF. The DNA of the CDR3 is TGTGCCAGCAGCTCAACGACAGGGCCTTCGGTCTGGGGTGAGCAGTTCTTC. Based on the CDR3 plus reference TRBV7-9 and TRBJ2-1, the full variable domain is DTGVSQNPRHKITKRGQNVTFRCDPISEHNRLYWYRQTLGQGPEFLTYFQNEAQLEKSRLLSDRFSAERPKGSFSTLEIQRTEQGDSAMYLCASSSTTGPSVWGEQFFGPGTRLTVL.

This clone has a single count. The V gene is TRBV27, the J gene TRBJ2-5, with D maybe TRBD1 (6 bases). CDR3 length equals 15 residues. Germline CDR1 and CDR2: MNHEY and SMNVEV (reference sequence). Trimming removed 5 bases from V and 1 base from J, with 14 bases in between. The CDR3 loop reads CASSQQGVGQETQYF. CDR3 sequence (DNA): TGTGCCAGCAGTCAACAGGGCGTGGGCCAAGAGACCCAGTACTTC.

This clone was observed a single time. DNA for the CDR3: TGTGCCAGCAGCTTGGACAGGGCTGAAAAACTGTTTTTT. This gives the protein CASSLDRAEKLFF. The chain uses TRBV6-1 and TRBJ1-4, with 8 positions matching TRBD1. Germline trimming cut 6 bases from V and 7 bases from J; bases unmatched to any gene: 4. Germline V gives CDR1 MNHNS, CDR2 SASEGT. This CDR3 has 13 amino acids.

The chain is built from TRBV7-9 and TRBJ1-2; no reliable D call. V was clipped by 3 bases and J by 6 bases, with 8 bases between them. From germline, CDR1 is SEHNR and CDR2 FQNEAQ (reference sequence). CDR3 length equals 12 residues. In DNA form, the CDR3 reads TGTGCCAGCAGCTTTATGGAAAATGGCTACACCTTC. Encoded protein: CASSFMENGYTF.

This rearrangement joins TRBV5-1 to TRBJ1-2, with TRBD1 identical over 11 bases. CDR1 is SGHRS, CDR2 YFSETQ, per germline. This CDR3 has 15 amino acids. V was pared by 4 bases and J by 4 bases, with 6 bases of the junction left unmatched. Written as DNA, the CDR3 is TGCGCCAGCAGCCTGAGGACAGGGGGCCTCTATGGCTACACCTTC. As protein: CASSLRTGGLYGYTF.

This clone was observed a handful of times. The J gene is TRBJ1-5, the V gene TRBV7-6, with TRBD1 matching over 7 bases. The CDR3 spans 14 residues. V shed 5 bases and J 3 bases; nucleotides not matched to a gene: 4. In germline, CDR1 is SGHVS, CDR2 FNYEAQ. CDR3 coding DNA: TGTGCCAGCAGCGTAGACAGGGACAATCAGCCCCAGCATTTT. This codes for CASSVDRDNQPQHF.

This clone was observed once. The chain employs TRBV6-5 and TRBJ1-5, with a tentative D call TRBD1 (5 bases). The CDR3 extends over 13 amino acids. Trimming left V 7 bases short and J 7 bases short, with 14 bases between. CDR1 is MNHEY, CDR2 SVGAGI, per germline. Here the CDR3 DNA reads TGTGCCAGCACCATAGTCCGGGGCCAGCCCCAGCATTTT. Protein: CASTIVRGQPQHF.